This T cell receptor (beta chain) was documented in a study of cytomegalovirus exposure and HLA in healthy donors. This clone was detected only a few times. The antigen remains unidentified. Study-level findings and limits: In all likelihood, a cluster of highly shared sequence variants was a sequencing artifact. Per a prior analysis, the majority of TCR beta V segments were productive roughly 87% or roughly 30% of the time. TRBV6-2, TRBV6-3 and some other V segments were unresolvable in 87-base-pair reads. Whilst most TCR sequences proved rare, a subset of public TCRs occurred across many donors.

CDR3 size: 15 residues. In germline, CDR1 is MRHNA, CDR2 SNTAGT. Trimming stripped 7 bases from V and 0 bases from J, with 15 bases between. The PCR employed 60 Vbeta primers together with 13 Jbeta primers. Sequencing was performed with immunoSEQ multiplex PCR; in TCRdb, only in-frame clones are kept and a portion is missing. In the table there are 150,000 to 200,000 clones, roughly 82% of which are singletons. The material sequenced was PBMCs. The source is a girl between 10 and 17 years old in good health and CMV-seropositive. V gene TRBV6-4 combines with J gene TRBJ2-5, with D perhaps matching TRBD2 (5 bases). CDR3 sequence reads: CASMTSRANQETQYF. As DNA, the CDR3 is TGTGCCAGCATGACCTCGCGGGCAAACCAAGAGACCCAGTACTTC.